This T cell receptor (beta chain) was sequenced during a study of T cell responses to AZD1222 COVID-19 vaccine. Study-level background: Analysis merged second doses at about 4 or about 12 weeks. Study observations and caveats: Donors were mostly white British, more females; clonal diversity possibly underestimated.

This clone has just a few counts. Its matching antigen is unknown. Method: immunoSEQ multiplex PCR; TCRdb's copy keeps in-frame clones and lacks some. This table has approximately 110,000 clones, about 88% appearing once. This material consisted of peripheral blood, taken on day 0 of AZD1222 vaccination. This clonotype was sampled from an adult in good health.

CDR3 sequence (DNA): TGTGCCAGCAGTTACGGGACAGGGGTGTACACCTTC. This encodes CASSYGTGVYTF. V and J are TRBV6-5 and TRBJ1-2; 10 positions agree with TRBD1. J was trimmed by 11 bases and V by 2 bases; bases with no gene match: 2. CDR3 length equals 12 residues. Germline values: CDR1 MNHEY, CDR2 SVGAGI.